This TCR beta chain derives from a study of blood T cell repertoires in COVID-19. About the study: From the United States, Italy and Spain came samples of acute and convalescent COVID-19. The analysed material was cDNA or gDNA that came from T cells, B-cell-depleted T cells, or PBMCs.

Authors' methods: Cell counts per sample came from amplifying reference gene primers. Libraries were prepared by immunoSEQ multiplex PCR; TCRdb keeps only in-frame clonotypes and omits some of them. V, J and clone size derive from that table, while D and trimming were established from the DNA sequence. Seen here are hundreds of thousands of clones, 85% observed once, and the top ten hold about an eighth. V lost 3 bases and J lost 4, with 9 bases in between. Per germline, CDR1 SGHTA and CDR2 FQGTGA. CDR3 length: 13 residues. The sequenced material came from peripheral blood. The rearrangement uses TRBV7-3 and TRBJ1-1; no clear D gene. This clonotype was obtained from a human donor in a cohort sampled during active COVID-19. The CDR3 DNA follows: TGTGCCAGCAGCTTGGGAGCTCCCACTGAAGCTTTCTTT. As protein: CASSLGAPTEAFF.